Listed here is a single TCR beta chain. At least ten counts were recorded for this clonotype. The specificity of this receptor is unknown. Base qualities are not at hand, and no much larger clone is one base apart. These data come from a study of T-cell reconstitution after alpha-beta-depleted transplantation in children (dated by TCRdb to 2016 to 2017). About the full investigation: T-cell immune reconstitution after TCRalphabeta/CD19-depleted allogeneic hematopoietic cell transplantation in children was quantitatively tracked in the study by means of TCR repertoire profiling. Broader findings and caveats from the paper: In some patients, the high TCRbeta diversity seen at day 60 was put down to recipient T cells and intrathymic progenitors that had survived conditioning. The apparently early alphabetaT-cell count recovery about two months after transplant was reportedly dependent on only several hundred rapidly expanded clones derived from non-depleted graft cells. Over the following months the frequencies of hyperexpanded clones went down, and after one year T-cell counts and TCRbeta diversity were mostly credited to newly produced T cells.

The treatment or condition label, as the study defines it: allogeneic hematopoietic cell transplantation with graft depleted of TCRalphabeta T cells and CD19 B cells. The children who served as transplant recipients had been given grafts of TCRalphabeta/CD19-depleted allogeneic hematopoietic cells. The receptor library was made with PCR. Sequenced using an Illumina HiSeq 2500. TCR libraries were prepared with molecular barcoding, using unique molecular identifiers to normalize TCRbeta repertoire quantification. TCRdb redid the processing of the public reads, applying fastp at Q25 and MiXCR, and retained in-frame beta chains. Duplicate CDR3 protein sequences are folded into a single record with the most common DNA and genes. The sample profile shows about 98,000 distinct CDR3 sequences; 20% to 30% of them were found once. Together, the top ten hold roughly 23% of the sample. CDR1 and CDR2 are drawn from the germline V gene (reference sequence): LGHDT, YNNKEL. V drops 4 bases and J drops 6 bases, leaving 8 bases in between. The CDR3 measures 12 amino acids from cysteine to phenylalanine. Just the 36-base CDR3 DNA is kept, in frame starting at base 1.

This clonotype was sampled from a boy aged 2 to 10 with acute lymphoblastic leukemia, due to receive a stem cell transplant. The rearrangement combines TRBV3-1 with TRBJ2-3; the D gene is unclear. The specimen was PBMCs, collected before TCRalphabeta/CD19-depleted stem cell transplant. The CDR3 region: CASSLISDTQYF. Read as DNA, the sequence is TGTGCCAGCAGCCTGATCTCCGATACGCAGTATTTT.